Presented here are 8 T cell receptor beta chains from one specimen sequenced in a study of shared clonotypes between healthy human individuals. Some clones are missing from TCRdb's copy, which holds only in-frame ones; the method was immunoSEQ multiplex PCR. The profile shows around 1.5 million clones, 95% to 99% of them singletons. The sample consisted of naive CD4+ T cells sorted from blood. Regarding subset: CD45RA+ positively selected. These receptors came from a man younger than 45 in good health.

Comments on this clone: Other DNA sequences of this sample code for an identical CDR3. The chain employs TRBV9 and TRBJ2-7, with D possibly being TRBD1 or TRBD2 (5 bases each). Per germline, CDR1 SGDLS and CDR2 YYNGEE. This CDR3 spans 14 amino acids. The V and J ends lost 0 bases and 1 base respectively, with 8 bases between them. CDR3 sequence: CASSVGGRSYEQYF. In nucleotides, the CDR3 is TGTGCCAGCAGCGTAGGGGGGAGATCCTACGAGCAGTACTTC.

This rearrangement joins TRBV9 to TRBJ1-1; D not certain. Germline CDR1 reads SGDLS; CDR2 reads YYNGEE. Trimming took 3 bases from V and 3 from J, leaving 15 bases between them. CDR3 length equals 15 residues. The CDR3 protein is CASSGSRWADTEAFF. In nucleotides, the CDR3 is TGTGCCAGCAGCGGAAGTCGTTGGGCTGACACTGAAGCTTTCTTT.

CDR3 DNA sequence: TGTGCCAGCAGCCTCGGGGCGGGAGGTTTGAGCGAGCAGTACTTC. This translates into CASSLGAGGLSEQYF. The chain uses TRBV5-6 and TRBJ2-7; 8 bases are a match to TRBD2. Germline trimming cut 4 bases from V and 6 bases from J; bases unmatched to any gene: 12. Germline CDR1 is SGHDT and CDR2 is YYEEEE. CDR3 size: 15 residues.

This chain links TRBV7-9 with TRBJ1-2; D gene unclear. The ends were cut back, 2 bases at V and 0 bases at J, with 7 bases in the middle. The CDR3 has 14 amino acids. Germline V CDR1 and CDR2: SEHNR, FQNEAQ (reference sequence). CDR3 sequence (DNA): TGTGCCAGCAGCTTACTTCTGGCTAACTATGGCTACACCTTC. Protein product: CASSLLLANYGYTF.

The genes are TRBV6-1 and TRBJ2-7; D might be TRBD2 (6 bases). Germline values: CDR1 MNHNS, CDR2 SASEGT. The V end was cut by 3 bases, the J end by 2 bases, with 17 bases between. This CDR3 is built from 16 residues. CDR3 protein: CASSEQDGGLPYEQYF. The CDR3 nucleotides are TGTGCCAGCAGTGAGCAGGATGGGGGGTTACCCTACGAGCAGTACTTC.

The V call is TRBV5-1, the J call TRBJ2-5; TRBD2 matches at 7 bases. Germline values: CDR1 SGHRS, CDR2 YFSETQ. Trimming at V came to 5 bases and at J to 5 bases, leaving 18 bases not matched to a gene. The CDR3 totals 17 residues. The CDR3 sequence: CASRIVREAFLRETQYF. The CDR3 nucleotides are TGCGCCAGCAGGATCGTTCGGGAGGCGTTCTTGCGGGAGACCCAGTACTTC.

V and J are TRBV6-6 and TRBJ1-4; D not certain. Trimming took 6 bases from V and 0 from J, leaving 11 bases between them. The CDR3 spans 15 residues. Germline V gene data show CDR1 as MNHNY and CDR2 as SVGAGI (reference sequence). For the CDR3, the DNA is TGTGCCAGCAGAACAACGGAAGCAACTAATGAAAAACTGTTTTTT. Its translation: CASRTTEATNEKLFF.

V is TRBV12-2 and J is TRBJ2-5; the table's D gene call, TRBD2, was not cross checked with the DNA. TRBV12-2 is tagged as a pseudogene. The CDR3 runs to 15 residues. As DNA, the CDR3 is TGTGCAAGTCGCTTAGGCCGGGGGGCAATGGAGACCCAGTACTTC. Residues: CASRLGRGAMETQYF.